This TCR beta chain was identified in a study of T cell changes during pregnancy in multiple sclerosis. The repertoire was sequenced with immunoSEQ multiplex PCR; TCRdb's copy has only in-frame clones and lacks some. The sample lists around 51,000 clones; roughly 93% were seen once. Looked up from germline, CDR1 is MGHRA and CDR2 is YSYEKL. The ends lost 4 bases at V and 8 bases at J; junction bases unmatched: 8. CDR3 size: 14 residues. The source is a female donor with multiple sclerosis, enrolled in a pregnancy study. The specimen was peripheral blood, collected in the second trimester of pregnancy. The chain employs TRBV4-1 and TRBJ2-1, with 7 bases fitting TRBD2. The CDR3 spells CASSLPGLRDEQFF. In DNA form, the CDR3 reads TGCGCCAGCAGCCTCCCGGGACTACGGGATGAGCAGTTCTTC.